Below are 8 T cell receptor beta chains sequenced from a single sample in a study of long-term antiretroviral therapy in people with HIV. Run at survey level, the immunoSEQ assay was version v3.0. The method was immunoSEQ multiplex PCR; TCRdb's version includes in-frame clones alone and lacks a portion of them. The repertoire has about 16,000 clones, 78% of them found once; the top ten carry roughly 12%. Source: unsorted PBMCs, taken less than 3.3 years after starting antiretroviral therapy. These receptors were taken from a middle-aged woman with HIV.

The chain combines TRBV29-1 with TRBJ1-1; perhaps TRBD1 as D (5 bases). This CDR3 spans 14 amino acids. Germline V gives CDR1 SQVTM, CDR2 ANQGSEA. Trimming took 7 bases from V and 0 from J, leaving 15 bases between them. The CDR3 DNA sequence: TGCAGCGCCACCTCAGGGTACATGAACACTGAAGCTTTCTTT. Translated, it gives CSATSGYMNTEAFF.

The rearrangement joins TRBV6-6 to TRBJ2-5, with 12 bases that match TRBD2. This CDR3 is 16 amino acids long. J lost 5 bases, V lost 5 bases, and 9 bases had no gene match. Germline CDR1 and CDR2: MNHNY and SVGAGI (reference sequence). The CDR3 here is CASSITSGGPLETQYF. The DNA for the CDR3 is TGTGCCAGCAGTATAACTAGCGGGGGGCCCCTGGAGACCCAGTACTTC.

The CDR3 is CASSLGVGGAPGELFF. The CDR3 DNA follows: TGTGCCAGCAGCTTAGGGGTCGGGGGGGCCCCCGGGGAGCTGTTTTTT. The rearrangement uses TRBV7-2 and TRBJ2-2; 8 nucleotides agree with TRBD2. Germline CDR1 SGHTA, CDR2 FQGNSA. The CDR3 length is 16 residues. V was clipped by 1 base and J by 6 bases; unmatched bases: 7.

V gene TRBV27 combines with J gene TRBJ2-3; D may be TRBD1 or TRBD2 (5 bases each). V gave up 8 bases and J gave up 2 bases, with 17 bases separating them. This CDR3 contains 15 residues. Germline assignment: CDR1 MNHEY and CDR2 SMNVEV (reference sequence). The CDR3 sequence: CASSSGTVDTDTQYF. The DNA for the CDR3 is TGTGCCAGCTCCTCCGGGACGGTAGACACAGATACGCAGTATTTT.

This chain uses TRBV29-1 with TRBJ1-3, with TRBD1 as a possible D gene (5 bases). CDR1 and CDR2 (germline): SQVTM, ANQGSEA. The CDR3 loop spans 14 amino acids. V was shortened by 5 bases and J by 0 bases, with 11 bases between the two germline ends. The CDR3 spells CSVTPTDSGNTIYF. The CDR3 DNA reads as TGCAGCGTTACTCCGACAGACTCTGGAAACACCATATATTTT.

This chain joins TRBV29-1 and TRBJ1-2; no clear D. V dropped 4 bases and J dropped 0 bases, with 15 bases sitting between them. The CDR3 consists of 15 residues. The germline CDR1 and CDR2 sequences are SQVTM and ANQGSEA. CDR3 nucleotides: TGCAGCGTTGCCCACAGTGGGAGTGCTAACTATGGCTACACCTTC. As protein: CSVAHSGSANYGYTF.

This clone has just a few counts. This chain joins TRBV5-1 and TRBJ2-7; D remains unclear. V gave up 6 bases and J gave up 0 bases, with 13 bases separating them. Germline V lookup: CDR1 SGHRS, CDR2 YFSETQ. CDR3 size: 14 residues. The CDR3 nucleotides read TGCGCCAGCAATCTGGGGTTTAGCTCCTACGAGCAGTACTTC. This codes for CASNLGFSSYEQYF.

The chain has TRBV30 and TRBJ1-5, with no clear D. This CDR3 is 13 amino acids long. Deletions cut 0 bases from V and 5 bases from J, with 8 bases between. Germline V gene data show CDR1 as GTSNPN and CDR2 as SVGIG (reference sequence). The CDR3 region is CAWSVGWDQPQHF. As DNA, the CDR3 is TGTGCCTGGAGTGTAGGATGGGATCAGCCCCAGCATTTT. Variable domain in full (rest from reference TRBV30 and TRBJ1-5): SQTIHQWPATLVQPVGSPLSLECTVEGTSNPNLYWYRQAAGRGLQLLFYSVGIGQISSEVPQNLSASRPQDRQFILSSKKLLLSDSGFYLCAWSVGWDQPQHFGDGTRLSIL.